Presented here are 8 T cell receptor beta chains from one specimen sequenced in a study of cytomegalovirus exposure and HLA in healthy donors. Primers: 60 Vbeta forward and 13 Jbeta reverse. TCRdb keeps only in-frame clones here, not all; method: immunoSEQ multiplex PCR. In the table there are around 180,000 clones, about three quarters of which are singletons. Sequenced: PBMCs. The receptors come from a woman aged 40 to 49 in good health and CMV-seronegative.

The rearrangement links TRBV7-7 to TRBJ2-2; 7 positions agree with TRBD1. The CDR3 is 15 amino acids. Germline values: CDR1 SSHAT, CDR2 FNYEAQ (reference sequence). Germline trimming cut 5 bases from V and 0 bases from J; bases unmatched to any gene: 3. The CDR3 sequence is CASSPQGANTGELFF. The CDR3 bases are TGTGCCAGCAGCCCTCAGGGGGCGAACACCGGGGAGCTGTTTTTT.

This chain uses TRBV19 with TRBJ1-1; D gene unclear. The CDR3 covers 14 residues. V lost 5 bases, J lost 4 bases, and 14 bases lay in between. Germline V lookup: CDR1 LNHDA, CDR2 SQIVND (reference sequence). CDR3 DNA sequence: TGTGCCAGTAGTTACCAGGTTGGTACCACTGAAGCTTTCTTT. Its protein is CASSYQVGTTEAFF.

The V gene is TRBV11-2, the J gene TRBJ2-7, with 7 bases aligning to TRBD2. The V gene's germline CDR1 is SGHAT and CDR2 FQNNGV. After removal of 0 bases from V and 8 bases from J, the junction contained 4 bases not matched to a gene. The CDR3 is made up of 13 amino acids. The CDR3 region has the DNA TGTGCCAGCAGCTTAGAGGACGGGGGGAAGCAGTACTTC. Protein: CASSLEDGGKQYF.

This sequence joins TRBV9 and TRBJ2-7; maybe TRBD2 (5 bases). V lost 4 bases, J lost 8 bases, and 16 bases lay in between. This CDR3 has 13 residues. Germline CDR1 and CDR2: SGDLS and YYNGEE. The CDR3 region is CASSPAGGFKQYF. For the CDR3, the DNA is TGTGCCAGCAGCCCCGCGGGCGGTTTCAAGCAGTACTTC.

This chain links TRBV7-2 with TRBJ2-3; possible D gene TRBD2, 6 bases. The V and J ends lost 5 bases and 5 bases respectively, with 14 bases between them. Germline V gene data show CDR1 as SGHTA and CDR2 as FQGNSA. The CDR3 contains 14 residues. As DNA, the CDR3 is TGTGCCAGCAGCCCCCCCGGGGGTAAAGATACGCAGTATTTT. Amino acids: CASSPPGGKDTQYF.

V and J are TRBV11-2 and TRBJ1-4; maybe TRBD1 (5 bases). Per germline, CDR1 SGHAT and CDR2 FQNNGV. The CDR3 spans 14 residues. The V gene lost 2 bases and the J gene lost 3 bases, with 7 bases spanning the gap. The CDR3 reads CASSLWGANEKLFF. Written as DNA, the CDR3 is TGTGCCAGCAGCTTATGGGGGGCTAATGAAAAACTGTTTTTT.

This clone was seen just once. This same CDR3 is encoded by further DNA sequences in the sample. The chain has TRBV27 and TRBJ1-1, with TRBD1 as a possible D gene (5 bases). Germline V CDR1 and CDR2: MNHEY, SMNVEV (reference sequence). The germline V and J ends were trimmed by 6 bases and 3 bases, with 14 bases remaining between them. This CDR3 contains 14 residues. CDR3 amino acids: CASSFVQGYTEAFF. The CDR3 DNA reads TGTGCCAGCAGCTTCGTGCAGGGTTACACTGAAGCTTTCTTT.

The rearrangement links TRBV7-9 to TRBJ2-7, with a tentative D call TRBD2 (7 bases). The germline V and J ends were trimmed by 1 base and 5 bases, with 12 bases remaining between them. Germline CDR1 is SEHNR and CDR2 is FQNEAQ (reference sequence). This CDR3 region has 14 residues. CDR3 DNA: TGTGCCAGCAGCTTAGAAGGGGGGGTCCACGAGCAGTACGTC. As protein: CASSLEGGVHEQYV.